This TCR beta chain came from a study of blood T cell repertoires in COVID-19. Across the study: Specimens from acute and convalescent COVID-19 originated in the United States, Italy and Spain. From T cells, B-cell-depleted T cells, or PBMCs came the material, which was cDNA or gDNA.

Original methodology: For nucleated cells, counts were estimated from reference gene primer amplification. TCRdb's copy holds only in-frame clones and misses some; the assay was immunoSEQ multiplex PCR. V, J and clone size reflect that table, while D and trimming were determined from the DNA. In the table there are under 300,000 clones, around nine tenths of which are singletons. Germline V gives CDR1 SGDLS, CDR2 YYNGEE. The CDR3 has 14 residues. V was pared by 2 bases and J by 2 bases, with 10 bases between. V gene TRBV9 combines with J gene TRBJ2-5; TRBD2 might be the D (6 bases). The source of this sequence is a woman in her thirties or forties who had recovered from COVID-19. The sample was peripheral blood. CDR3 amino acids: CASSVRDAQETQYF. CDR3 nucleotide sequence: TGTGCCAGCAGCGTGCGGGATGCACAAGAGACCCAGTACTTC.